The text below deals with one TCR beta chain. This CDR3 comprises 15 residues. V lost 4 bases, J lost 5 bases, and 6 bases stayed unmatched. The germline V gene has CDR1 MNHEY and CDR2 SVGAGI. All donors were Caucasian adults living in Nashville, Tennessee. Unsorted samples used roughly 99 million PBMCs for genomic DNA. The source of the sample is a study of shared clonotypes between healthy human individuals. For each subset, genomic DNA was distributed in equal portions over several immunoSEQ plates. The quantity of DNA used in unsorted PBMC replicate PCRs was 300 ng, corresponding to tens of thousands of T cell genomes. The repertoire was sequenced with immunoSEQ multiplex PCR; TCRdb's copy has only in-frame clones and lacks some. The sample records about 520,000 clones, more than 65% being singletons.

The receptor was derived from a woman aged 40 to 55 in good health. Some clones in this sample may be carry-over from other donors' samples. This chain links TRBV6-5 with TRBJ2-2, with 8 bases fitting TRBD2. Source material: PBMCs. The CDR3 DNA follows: TGTGCCAGCAGTTCCGGACTAGCAGAAACCGGGGAGCTGTTTTTT. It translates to CASSSGLAETGELFF.